The source of this T cell receptor (beta chain) is a study of neurological immune-mediated disorders. cDNA synthesis was performed by 5'RACE with 10-nucleotide random UMIs. TCRdb re-derived calls from the 5' RACE reads in MiXCR, one entry per CDR3 protein. The sample includes about 50,000 distinct CDR3 sequences, 3% to 4% seen only once; the top ten take about 5.4%. This clonotype was observed at least ten times. The germline CDR1 and CDR2 sequences are SGDLS and YYNGEE. The CDR3 is 16 amino acids. V lost 0 bases to trimming and J lost 3 bases, with 13 bases between them. The TCR sequence derives from a man in his forties or fifties with multiple sclerosis. Sequencing used PBMCs. This chain joins TRBV9 and TRBJ2-4; D unclear. The DNA of the CDR3 is TGTGCCAGCAGCGTAGGGCCAACCGACGTCAAAAACATTCAGTACTTC. Protein sequence: CASSVGPTDVKNIQYF.